This TCR beta chain came from a study of cytomegalovirus exposure and HLA in healthy donors. Turning to the study itself: The same platform used for the roughly 650 first-cohort repertoires was also used for the 130 or so validation repertoires, as a later analysis reported.

Of note for this clone: Its target is unknown.

Generated by immunoSEQ multiplex PCR, the TCRdb table keeps only in-frame clones and is missing some. Of over 110,000 clones in the sample, 85% to 90% were seen once. Study observations and caveats: Rarity characterized most TCR sequences, yet some public TCRs appeared in many donors.

V was cut by 7 bases and J by 6 bases, with 18 bases left in between. The germline gives CDR1 MGHRA, CDR2 YSYEKL. This CDR3 is 14 amino acids long. The chain couples TRBV4-1 to TRBJ1-2, with D possibly being TRBD1 (6 bases). Sequencing was performed on PBMCs. The sequence derives from a young man in good health and CMV-seronegative. CDR3 DNA: TGCGCCAGCACGACCTTGGCAGGGGTTAATGGCTACACCTTC. Protein: CASTTLAGVNGYTF.